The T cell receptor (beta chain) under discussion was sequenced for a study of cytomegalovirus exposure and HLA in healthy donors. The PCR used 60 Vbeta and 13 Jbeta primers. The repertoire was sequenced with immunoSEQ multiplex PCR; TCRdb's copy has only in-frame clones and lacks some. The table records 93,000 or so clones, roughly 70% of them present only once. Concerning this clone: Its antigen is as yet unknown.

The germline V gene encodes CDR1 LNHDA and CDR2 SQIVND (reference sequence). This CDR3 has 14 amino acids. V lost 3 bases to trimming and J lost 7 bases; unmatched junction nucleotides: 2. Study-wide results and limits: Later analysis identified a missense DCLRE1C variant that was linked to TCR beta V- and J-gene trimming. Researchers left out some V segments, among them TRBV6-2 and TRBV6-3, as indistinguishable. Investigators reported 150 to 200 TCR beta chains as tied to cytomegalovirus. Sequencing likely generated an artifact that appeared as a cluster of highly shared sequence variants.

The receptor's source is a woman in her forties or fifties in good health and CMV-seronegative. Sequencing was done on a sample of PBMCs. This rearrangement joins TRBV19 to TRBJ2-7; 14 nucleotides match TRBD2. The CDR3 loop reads CASSIRLAGGEQYF. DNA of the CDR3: TGTGCCAGTAGTATCCGACTAGCGGGAGGGGAGCAGTACTTC.